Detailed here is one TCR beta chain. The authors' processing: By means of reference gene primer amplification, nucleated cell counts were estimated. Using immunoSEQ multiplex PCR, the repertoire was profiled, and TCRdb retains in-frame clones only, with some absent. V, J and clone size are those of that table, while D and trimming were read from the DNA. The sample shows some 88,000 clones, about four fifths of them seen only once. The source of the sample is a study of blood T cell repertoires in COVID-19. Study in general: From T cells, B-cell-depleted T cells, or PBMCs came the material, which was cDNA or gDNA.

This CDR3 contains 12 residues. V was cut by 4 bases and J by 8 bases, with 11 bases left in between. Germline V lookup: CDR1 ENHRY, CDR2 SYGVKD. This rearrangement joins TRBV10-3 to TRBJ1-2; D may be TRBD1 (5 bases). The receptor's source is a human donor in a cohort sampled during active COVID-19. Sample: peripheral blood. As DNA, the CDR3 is TGTGCCATCAGTGTCCGGGGGGACGGCTACACCTTC. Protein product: CAISVRGDGYTF.